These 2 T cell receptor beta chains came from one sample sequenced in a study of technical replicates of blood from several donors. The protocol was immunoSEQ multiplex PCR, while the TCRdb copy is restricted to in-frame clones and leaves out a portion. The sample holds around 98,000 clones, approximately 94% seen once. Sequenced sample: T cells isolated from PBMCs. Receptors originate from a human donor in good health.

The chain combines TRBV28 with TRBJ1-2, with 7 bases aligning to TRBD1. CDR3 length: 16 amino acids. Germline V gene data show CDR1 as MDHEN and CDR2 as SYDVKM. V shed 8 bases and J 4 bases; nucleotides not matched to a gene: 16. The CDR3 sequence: CASSPSRPRGAYGYTF. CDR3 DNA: TGTGCCAGCTCCCCCTCTCGCCCCAGGGGGGCCTATGGCTACACCTTC.

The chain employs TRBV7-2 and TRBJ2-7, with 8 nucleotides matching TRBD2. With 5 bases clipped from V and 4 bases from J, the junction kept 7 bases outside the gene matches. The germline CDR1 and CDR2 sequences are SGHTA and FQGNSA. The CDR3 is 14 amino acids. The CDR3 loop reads CASSTGLVIYEQYF. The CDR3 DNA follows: TGTGCCAGCAGCACGGGACTAGTGATATACGAGCAGTACTTC.